This T cell receptor (beta chain) is drawn from a study of T cell responses to AZD1222 COVID-19 vaccine. Profiling relied on immunoSEQ multiplex PCR, and the TCRdb table lists in-frame clones only, not all of them. The sample includes approximately 120,000 clones, approximately 93% of them seen just once. The CDR3 is made up of 17 amino acids. Germline CDR1 and CDR2: SEHNR and FQNEAQ (reference sequence). The germline V and J ends were trimmed by 4 bases and 5 bases, with 23 bases remaining between them. This clone showed up just once. The V gene is TRBV7-9, the J gene TRBJ1-2; no reliable D call. Sequences were derived from peripheral blood, sampled on day 0 of AZD1222 vaccination. This receptor was taken from an adult in good health. In nucleotides, the CDR3 is TGTGCCAGCAGCTCGTCGGCAGGAACGGGCGCCTTGTATGGCTACACCTTC. Encoded protein: CASSSSAGTGALYGYTF.